This TCR beta chain emerged from a study of CD8+ T cells in alopecia areata. Study at large: Treated patients were given oral tofacitinib, which was dosed at 5 to 10 mg twice daily.

Broader study findings: Normal skin contains resident alphabeta T cells, and these are also sequenced in scalp samples. Alopecia totalis/universalis scalp especially showed more expanded CD8+ clones than normal scalp.

Investigators isolated RNA and reverse transcribed it into cDNA to act as the sequencing template. TCRdb's copy holds only in-frame clones and misses some; the assay was immunoSEQ multiplex PCR. The data show 150,000 to 200,000 clones, about 63% seen once. Concerning this clone itself: The target antigen is unknown.

The sequencing here drew on CD4+ T cells sorted from blood, taken at week 0. This receptor was taken from a human donor with alopecia areata.

CDR3 loop: CSGRGLEERGYTF. The CDR3 DNA is TGCAGCGGCCGGGGCCTGGAGGAACGAGGCTACACCTTC. This sequence joins TRBV29-1 and TRBJ1-2; TRBD1 might be the D (5 bases). CDR3 length: 13 amino acids. Trimming stripped 7 bases from V and 8 bases from J, with 20 bases between. Germline V gene lookup returns CDR1 SQVTM and CDR2 ANQGSEA.